This passage covers 18 T cell receptor beta chains from one sample sequenced in a study of technical replicates of blood from a few donors. Some clones are missing from TCRdb's copy, which holds only in-frame ones; the method was immunoSEQ multiplex PCR. The table includes 56,000 or so clones, about 93% detected once. Sequenced input: PBMCs. The receptor set was obtained from a human donor in good health. Some clones in this sample may be carry-over from other donors' samples.

This clone was recorded a few times. The V call is TRBV30, the J call TRBJ2-1; D is possibly TRBD2 (5 bases). V lost 8 bases to trimming and J lost 1 base, with 12 bases between them. Germline V gene lookup returns CDR1 GTSNPN and CDR2 SVGIG (reference sequence). This CDR3 is 13 amino acids long. CDR3 in amino acids: CAARGSSYNEQFF. CDR3 sequence (DNA): TGTGCCGCCCGAGGGAGTTCCTACAATGAGCAGTTCTTC.

The V call is TRBV4-2, the J call TRBJ1-1; 9 positions agree with TRBD1. Unmatched junction bases numbered 4, after V lost 0 bases and J lost 8 bases. The CDR3 totals 14 residues. In germline, CDR1 is LGHNA, CDR2 YNFKEQ. The CDR3 DNA reads as TGTGCCAGCAGCCAAGATTTCGGACAGGGGGAAGCTTTCTTT. Translation: CASSQDFGQGEAFF.

This rearrangement joins TRBV2 to TRBJ1-1, with D tentatively TRBD1 (6 bases). Germline-derived CDR1 and CDR2 are SNHLY and FYNNEI. The CDR3 consists of 15 residues. V was pared by 5 bases and J by 1 base, with 14 bases between. The CDR3 sequence is CASSRRDKTNTEAFF. The CDR3 DNA sequence: TGTGCCAGCAGTCGAAGGGACAAAACGAACACTGAAGCTTTCTTT. The variable domain in full, completed from reference TRBV2 and TRBJ1-1, reads EPEVTQTPSHQVTQMGQEVILRCVPISNHLYFYWYRQILGQKVEFLVSFYNNEISEKSEIFDDQFSVERPDGSNFTLKIRSTKLEDSAMYFCASSRRDKTNTEAFFGQGTRLTVV.

V gene TRBV7-3 combines with J gene TRBJ2-7; the match to TRBD2 covers 10 bases. CDR3 length: 14 amino acids. Trimming removed 5 bases from V and 7 bases from J; junction bases left unmatched: 8. Per germline, CDR1 SGHTA and CDR2 FQGTGA. Here the CDR3 reads CASSISGGGAEQYF. As DNA, the CDR3 is TGTGCCAGCAGCATAAGCGGGGGGGGAGCGGAGCAGTACTTC.

This chain joins TRBV27 and TRBJ2-3; possible D gene TRBD2, 5 bases. CDR1 MNHEY and CDR2 SMNVEV come from the germline V gene (reference sequence). Between the trimmed V and J ends, which lost 8 bases and 4 bases, there was a span of 13 bases. There are 13 residues in the CDR3. The CDR3 DNA reads TGTGCCAGCGAGGTAGCGCCAGCAGATACGCAGTATTTT. Its translation: CASEVAPADTQYF.

The rearrangement uses TRBV6-1 and TRBJ1-2; D uncertain. V lost 0 bases and J 1 base, leaving 6 bases between the germline ends. The CDR3 length is 14 residues. CDR1 and CDR2 from the germline V gene are MNHNS and SASEGT. Written as DNA, the CDR3 is TGTGCCAGCAGTGAAGCGAGTAATAACTATGGCTACACCTTC. Amino acids: CASSEASNNYGYTF.

This chain connects TRBV6-1 to TRBJ2-3, with TRBD2 matching over 11 bases. The CDR3 loop spans 14 amino acids. Germline V gives CDR1 MNHNS, CDR2 SASEGT. V lost 7 bases, J lost 4 bases, and 4 bases stayed unmatched. The DNA for the CDR3 is TGTGCCAGCATTAGCGGGGGGGTGGCAGATACGCAGTATTTT. It yields the protein CASISGGVADTQYF.

CDR3 nucleotide sequence: TGTGCCTGGAGTCGGACAGGGGGCGCATCTAACTATGGCTACACCTTC. Encoded protein: CAWSRTGGASNYGYTF. This chain connects TRBV30 to TRBJ1-2, with 11 nucleotides matching TRBD1. J was trimmed by 0 bases and V by 2 bases; bases with no gene match: 5. Germline V gene sequence: CDR1 GTSNPN, CDR2 SVGIG (reference sequence). This CDR3 spans 16 amino acids.

The rearrangement joins TRBV27 to TRBJ1-5; D is undetermined. Germline assignment: CDR1 MNHEY and CDR2 SMNVEV (reference sequence). Trimming shortened V by 6 bases and J by 0 bases, and 6 bases separated the two germline ends. This CDR3 region has 13 residues. Here the CDR3 DNA reads TGTGCCAGCAGACTACATAGCAATCAGCCCCAGCATTTT. Translating it yields CASRLHSNQPQHF.

The chain links TRBV5-5 to TRBJ2-3; 10 bases fit TRBD1. CDR1 is SGHKS, CDR2 YYEKEE, per germline (reference sequence). The CDR3 is 16 residues long. Unmatched junction bases numbered 13, after V lost 4 bases and J lost 8 bases. The CDR3 coding sequence is TGTGCCAGCAGCAAGGACGGGGGACAGGGGTTTGTTACGCAGTATTTT. Translation gives CASSKDGGQGFVTQYF. Using reference TRBV5-5 and TRBJ2-3 for the parts outside the CDR3, the full variable domain is DAGVTQSPTHLIKTRGQQVTLRCSPISGHKSVSWYQQVLGQGPQFIFQYYEKEERGRGNFPDRFSARQFPNYSSELNVNALLLGDSALYLCASSKDGGQGFVTQYFGPGTRLTVL.

This clone was detected only once. The chain is built from TRBV30 and TRBJ2-2; 13 bases fit TRBD2. The CDR3 covers 16 residues. CDR1 and CDR2 (germline): GTSNPN, SVGIG (reference sequence). With 2 bases clipped from V and 6 bases from J, the junction kept 6 bases outside the gene matches. The CDR3 spells CAWSQGLAGVPGELFF. DNA of the CDR3: TGTGCCTGGAGTCAAGGACTAGCGGGAGTCCCCGGGGAGCTGTTTTTT.

The genes are TRBV5-1 and TRBJ2-7, with 7 positions matching TRBD1. This CDR3 has 15 amino acids. Trimming cost V 4 bases and J 6 bases; bases outside gene matches: 13. Germline values: CDR1 SGHRS, CDR2 YFSETQ. Here the CDR3 reads CASSRGTEYSGEQYF. CDR3 in DNA: TGCGCCAGCAGCAGGGGGACAGAGTATTCGGGCGAGCAGTACTTC.

This chain uses TRBV4-3 with TRBJ2-3; D not certain. The CDR3 extends over 11 amino acids. Germline V gene data show CDR1 as LGHNA and CDR2 as YSLEER. Trimming left V 5 bases short and J 5 bases short, with 5 bases between. The CDR3 DNA sequence: TGCGCCAGCAGCTCTAAAGATACGCAGTATTTT. Amino acids: CASSSKDTQYF.

J is TRBJ2-7 and V is TRBV2; D is possibly TRBD1 (6 bases). The CDR3 is made up of 14 amino acids. Trimming took 2 bases from V and 4 from J, leaving 12 bases between them. Germline-derived CDR1 and CDR2 are SNHLY and FYNNEI. Here the CDR3 DNA reads TGTGCCAGCAGTGAACCCAGGACAGCTTACGAGCAGTACTTC. Translating it yields CASSEPRTAYEQYF.

The gene calls are TRBV27 and TRBJ2-2; 8 positions agree with TRBD1. The CDR3 has 16 residues. Germline-derived CDR1 and CDR2 are MNHEY and SMNVEV (reference sequence). The V and J ends lost 2 bases and 4 bases, in that order; junction bases with no gene match: 6. This CDR3 reads CASSLGRGRSTGELFF. Here the CDR3 DNA reads TGTGCCAGCAGTTTAGGCAGGGGGCGAAGCACCGGGGAGCTGTTTTTT.

The sample holds one count of this clone. The chain joins TRBV11-3 to TRBJ2-3; 12 bases map to TRBD2. Per the germline V gene, CDR1 is SGHNT and CDR2 is YENEEA. J lost 5 bases, V lost 3 bases, and 6 bases had no gene match. The CDR3 sequence is 16 residues long. The CDR3 sequence is CASSLTSGSLVDTQYF. In DNA form, the CDR3 reads TGTGCCAGCAGCTTGACTAGCGGGAGTTTGGTAGATACGCAGTATTTT.

The V and J genes are TRBV25-1 and TRBJ1-3; D uncertain. The V and J ends lost 0 bases and 4 bases respectively, with 7 bases between them. CDR3 length equals 14 residues. Germline V lookup: CDR1 MGHDK, CDR2 SYGVNS. The CDR3 DNA reads TGTGCCAGCAGTGAATACCTTATCGGAAACACCATATATTTT. Its translation: CASSEYLIGNTIYF.

This chain connects TRBV6-5 to TRBJ2-7; 10 bases agree with TRBD1. The CDR3 is 15 amino acids. Germline V gene sequence: CDR1 MNHEY, CDR2 SVGAGI. V shed 6 bases and J 3 bases; nucleotides not matched to a gene: 8. This CDR3 reads CASRTGQGEFYEQYF. The CDR3 DNA follows: TGTGCCAGCAGAACAGGACAGGGGGAATTCTACGAGCAGTACTTC.